The 25 T cell receptor beta chains in this list originate from one sample, sequenced in a study of technical replicates of blood from a few donors. Using immunoSEQ multiplex PCR, the repertoire was profiled, and TCRdb retains in-frame clones only, with some absent. The sample shows tens of thousands of clones, nearly 98% of them seen only once. What was sequenced was T cells isolated from PBMCs. These receptor sequences come from a human donor in good health.

In DNA form, the CDR3 reads TGTGCCAGCAGCCCCCGGGGGACTGATTTGGAGCAGTACTTC. Its protein is CASSPRGTDLEQYF. The J gene is TRBJ2-7, the V gene TRBV9; possible D gene TRBD2, 6 bases. This CDR3 contains 14 residues. Germline CDR1 is SGDLS and CDR2 is YYNGEE. Trimming shortened V by 4 bases and J by 7 bases, and 18 bases separated the two germline ends. The full variable domain, its missing parts supplied by reference TRBV9 and TRBJ2-7, is DSGVTQTPKHLITATGQRVTLRCSPRSGDLSVYWYQQSLDQGLQFLIQYYNGEERAKGNILERFSAQQFPDLHSELNLSSLELGDSALYFCASSPRGTDLEQYFGPGTRLTVT.

This clone showed up just once. V is TRBV4-1 and J is TRBJ2-5; 12 bases line up with TRBD2. The CDR3 has 16 amino acids. Germline CDR1 reads MGHRA; CDR2 reads YSYEKL. Trimming cost V 1 base and J 5 bases; bases outside gene matches: 5. CDR3 DNA: TGCGCCAGCAGCCAAGCGACCACTAGCGGGGGGGAGACCCAGTACTTC. Its protein is CASSQATTSGGETQYF.

The chain combines TRBV2 with TRBJ2-7, with D perhaps matching TRBD1 (9 bases). Germline CDR1 reads SNHLY; CDR2 reads FYNNEI. The CDR3 runs to 14 residues. Trimming removed 6 bases at V and 5 bases at J, with 17 bases between. CDR3 sequence reads: CASRTGGGLDEQYF. The CDR3 coding sequence is TGTGCCAGCAGGACAGGGGGGGGACTAGACGAGCAGTACTTC.

The rearrangement uses TRBV11-3 and TRBJ2-5; no reliable D call. Germline V gives CDR1 SGHNT, CDR2 YENEEA. V was trimmed by 5 bases and J by 1 base, leaving 11 bases between them. CDR3 length equals 14 residues. DNA for the CDR3: TGTGCCAGCAGCCCCCGTAGCAGCCAAGAGACCCAGTACTTC. The encoded protein is CASSPRSSQETQYF.

This clone was seen once. V gene TRBV11-2 combines with J gene TRBJ1-2, with D possibly TRBD1 on 5 matching bases. Trimming took 4 bases from V and 0 from J, leaving 12 bases between them. CDR1 and CDR2 from the germline V gene are SGHAT and FQNNGV. The CDR3 totals 15 residues. CDR3 coding DNA: TGTGCCAGCAGCTCCAGACAGAAACCTAACTATGGCTACACCTTC. It specifies CASSSRQKPNYGYTF.

This clone was picked up one time. V usage is TRBV4-1 and J usage is TRBJ2-7; D may be TRBD2 (6 bases). The V end lost 4 bases, the J end lost 4 bases, and 20 bases lay between the germline ends. Germline V lookup: CDR1 MGHRA, CDR2 YSYEKL. The CDR3 sequence is 16 residues long. As DNA, the CDR3 is TGCGCCAGCAGCCGTCACGGAGGCTCTGGGACTTACGAGCAGTACTTC. Encoded protein: CASSRHGGSGTYEQYF.

V and J are TRBV5-8 and TRBJ2-1; 7 bases align to TRBD2. This CDR3 contains 16 residues. Trimming cost V 3 bases and J 4 bases; bases outside gene matches: 10. Looked up from germline, CDR1 is SGHTS and CDR2 is YDEGEE. CDR3 residues: CASSSRREAGYNEQFF. The CDR3 bases are TGTGCCAGCAGCTCAAGACGGGAGGCGGGTTACAATGAGCAGTTCTTC. The full variable domain, rest sourced from reference TRBV5-8 and TRBJ2-1, is EAGVTQSPTHLIKTRGQQATLRCSPISGHTSVYWYQQALGLGLQFLLWYDEGEERNRGNFPPRFSGRQFPNYSSELNVNALELEDSALYLCASSSRREAGYNEQFFGPGTRLTVL.

The rearrangement links TRBV5-1 to TRBJ2-1, with TRBD2 matching 12 bases. The CDR3 loop spans 17 amino acids. V was pared by 4 bases and J by 0 bases, with 5 bases of the junction left unmatched. CDR1 is SGHRS and CDR2 is YFSETQ in the germline V gene. The CDR3 DNA reads TGCGCCAGCAGCCATGGACTAGCGGGAAGCTCCTACAATGAGCAGTTCTTC. It encodes CASSHGLAGSSYNEQFF. The variable domain in full, with the rest retrieved from reference TRBV5-1 and TRBJ2-1, is KAGVTQTPRYLIKTRGQQVTLSCSPISGHRSVSWYQQTPGQGLQFLFEYFSETQRNKGNFPGRFSGRQFSNSRSEMNVSTLELGDSALYLCASSHGLAGSSYNEQFFGPGTRLTVL.

This clone appeared once. This chain joins TRBV7-8 and TRBJ1-1, with 8 bases lining up with TRBD1. V lost 5 bases, J lost 3 bases, and 11 bases stayed unmatched. This CDR3 has 16 residues. The germline CDR1 and CDR2 sequences are SGHVS and FQNEAQ. The CDR3 here is CASSRSGTGAYTEAFF. Written as DNA, the CDR3 is TGTGCCAGCAGCCGCTCCGGGACAGGAGCATACACTGAAGCTTTCTTT.

This clone has only one observation. This sequence joins TRBV7-3 and TRBJ1-6; TRBD1 is a possible D gene (5 bases). The CDR3 is made up of 16 amino acids. V was shortened by 1 base and J by 7 bases, with 14 bases between the two germline ends. Per the germline V gene, CDR1 is SGHTA and CDR2 is FQGTGA. The CDR3 here is CASSLNSAGKNSPLHF. In DNA form, the CDR3 reads TGTGCCAGCAGCTTAAACTCGGCAGGGAAAAATTCACCCCTCCACTTT.

V usage is TRBV27 and J usage is TRBJ2-7; D is uncertain. CDR3 length: 15 amino acids. V was pared by 2 bases and J by 2 bases, with 13 bases between. Per germline, CDR1 MNHEY and CDR2 SMNVEV (reference sequence). CDR3 protein: CASSLQASSAYEQYF. The CDR3, as DNA: TGTGCCAGCAGTTTACAGGCCAGTTCGGCCTACGAGCAGTACTTC.

This clone was counted a single time. CDR3 bases: TGTGCCAGCAGCGAGGCCTATGGCTACACCTTC. It encodes CASSEAYGYTF. The rearrangement uses TRBV28 and TRBJ1-2; no reliable D call. Germline V gene sequence: CDR1 MDHEN, CDR2 SYDVKM. V was pared by 6 bases and J by 4 bases, with 6 bases between. This CDR3 is 11 amino acids long.

V usage is TRBV27 and J usage is TRBJ2-3; D uncertain. CDR1 MNHEY and CDR2 SMNVEV come from the germline V gene (reference sequence). The CDR3 has 16 residues. Trimming pared 5 bases from V and 2 bases from J, leaving 17 bases between. CDR3 in DNA: TGTGCCAGCAGTACCACTCCGGGTAGTTACACAGATACGCAGTATTTT. This sequence encodes CASSTTPGSYTDTQYF.

This chain joins TRBV10-1 and TRBJ2-3; TRBD2 matches 10 bases. The germline gives CDR1 WNHNN, CDR2 SYGVQD (reference sequence). V was pared by 3 bases and J by 1 base, with 4 bases of the junction left unmatched. This CDR3 contains 16 residues. Here the CDR3 reads CASSDRLAGGTDTQYF. The CDR3 DNA follows: TGCGCCAGCAGTGATCGGCTAGCGGGAGGCACAGATACGCAGTATTTT.

This chain connects TRBV5-4 to TRBJ2-7, with D unresolved. The CDR3 has 17 residues. In germline, CDR1 is SGHNT, CDR2 YYREEE (reference sequence). The germline V and J ends were trimmed by 4 bases and 2 bases, with 22 bases remaining between them. In nucleotides, the CDR3 is TGTGCCAGCAGCCTGGGCGCACTCACCTTTGATACCTACGAGCAGTACTTC. Translating gives CASSLGALTFDTYEQYF.

This chain uses TRBV30 with TRBJ2-7; unclear D gene. The germline gives CDR1 GTSNPN, CDR2 SVGIG (reference sequence). V was shortened by 5 bases and J by 3 bases, with 8 bases between the two germline ends. CDR3 length: 11 residues. The CDR3 spells CAWVHGYEQYF. CDR3 nucleotide sequence: TGTGCCTGGGTCCACGGCTACGAGCAGTACTTC.

The gene calls are TRBV5-1 and TRBJ1-1; TRBD1 matches 8 bases. Trimming took 4 bases from V and 1 from J; bases not matched to a gene: 3. The CDR3 spans 14 residues. Germline values: CDR1 SGHRS, CDR2 YFSETQ. This CDR3 is CASSDGQGNTEAFF. The CDR3 DNA reads as TGCGCCAGCAGCGACGGACAGGGGAACACTGAAGCTTTCTTT.

The chain has TRBV12-5 and TRBJ2-7, with 8 bases lining up with TRBD1. The germline gives CDR1 LGHNT, CDR2 FRNRAP. The CDR3 has 18 residues. The J segment lost 0 bases and the V segment lost 0 bases, leaving 10 bases of the junction unmatched. CDR3 sequence (DNA): TGTGCTAGTGGTTTGGTTCGAACGGGACAGGAGAGCTCCTACGAGCAGTACTTC. Translation gives CASGLVRTGQESSYEQYF. Variable domain in full (rest from reference TRBV12-5 and TRBJ2-7): DARVTQTPRHKVTEMGQEVTMRCQPILGHNTVFWYRQTMMQGLELLAYFRNRAPLDDSGMPKDRFSAEMPDATLATLKIQPSEPRDSAVYFCASGLVRTGQESSYEQYFGPGTRLTVT.

The gene calls are TRBV7-6 and TRBJ1-1; D is undetermined. The length of the CDR3 is 15 residues. Germline V gene sequence: CDR1 SGHVS, CDR2 FNYEAQ. The V and J ends lost 0 bases and 5 bases respectively, with 13 bases between them. The CDR3 DNA reads TGTGCCAGCAGCTTAGCCGCGGCTGGGAGGACTGAAGCTTTCTTT. Residues: CASSLAAAGRTEAFF. The full variable domain, rest sourced from reference TRBV7-6 and TRBJ1-1, is GAGVSQSPRYKVTKRGQDVALRCDPISGHVSLYWYRQALGQGPEFLTYFNYEAQQDKSGLPNDRFSAERPEGSISTLTIQRTEQRDSAMYRCASSLAAAGRTEAFFGQGTRLTVV.

This chain joins TRBV7-6 and TRBJ2-2; maybe TRBD1 (6 bases). This CDR3 region has 12 residues. CDR1 is SGHVS and CDR2 is FNYEAQ in the germline V gene. V lost 9 bases to trimming and J lost 7 bases, with 12 bases between them. CDR3 loop: CARLQGYGELFF. CDR3 nucleotide sequence: TGTGCCAGACTACAGGGCTACGGGGAGCTGTTTTTT.

V is TRBV30 and J is TRBJ2-5; D perhaps matches TRBD1 (5 bases). Trimming pared 0 bases from V and 5 bases from J, leaving 7 bases between. Germline values: CDR1 GTSNPN, CDR2 SVGIG (reference sequence). This CDR3 is built from 12 residues. CDR3 DNA: TGTGCCTGGAGTGTTTCAGGGGAGACCCAGTACTTC. Translating it yields CAWSVSGETQYF.

This rearrangement joins TRBV7-9 to TRBJ2-3; a weak D match, TRBD2 (5 bases). The CDR3 spans 16 residues. V lost 4 bases and J lost 0, with 14 bases in between. Germline V gene sequence: CDR1 SEHNR, CDR2 FQNEAQ (reference sequence). The CDR3 is CASSSGLLMSTDTQYF. Here the CDR3 DNA reads TGTGCCAGCAGCTCCGGACTTCTAATGAGCACAGATACGCAGTATTTT. The variable domain in full, with the rest retrieved from reference TRBV7-9 and TRBJ2-3, is DTGVSQNPRHKITKRGQNVTFRCDPISEHNRLYWYRQTLGQGPEFLTYFQNEAQLEKSRLLSDRFSAERPKGSFSTLEIQRTEQGDSAMYLCASSSGLLMSTDTQYFGPGTRLTVL.

This clone was seen just once. The chain combines TRBV7-9 with TRBJ2-3; 9 bases fit TRBD2. There are 15 residues in the CDR3. V was clipped by 0 bases and J by 7 bases; unmatched bases: 5. CDR1 is SEHNR, CDR2 FQNEAQ, per germline (reference sequence). The CDR3 loop is CASSLALAGRNTQYF. DNA of the CDR3: TGTGCCAGCAGCTTAGCGCTAGCGGGGAGAAATACGCAGTATTTT.

This chain connects TRBV6-4 to TRBJ2-1; TRBD2 matches 9 bases. The germline V gene has CDR1 MRHNA and CDR2 SNTAGT. This CDR3 is built from 14 residues. Unmatched junction bases numbered 9, after V lost 6 bases and J lost 9 bases. CDR3 loop: CASRSAGGLGEQFF. The CDR3 DNA sequence: TGTGCCAGCAGATCCGCGGGGGGGCTGGGTGAGCAGTTCTTC.

This clone has a handful of counts. This rearrangement joins TRBV6-4 to TRBJ1-4; D not resolved. There are 15 residues in the CDR3. From germline, CDR1 is MRHNA and CDR2 SNTAGT. V lost 4 bases and J lost 0, with 9 bases in between. CDR3 in amino acids: CASSAGLATNEKLFF. The CDR3 nucleotides are TGTGCCAGCAGTGCAGGACTCGCAACTAATGAAAAACTGTTTTTT.